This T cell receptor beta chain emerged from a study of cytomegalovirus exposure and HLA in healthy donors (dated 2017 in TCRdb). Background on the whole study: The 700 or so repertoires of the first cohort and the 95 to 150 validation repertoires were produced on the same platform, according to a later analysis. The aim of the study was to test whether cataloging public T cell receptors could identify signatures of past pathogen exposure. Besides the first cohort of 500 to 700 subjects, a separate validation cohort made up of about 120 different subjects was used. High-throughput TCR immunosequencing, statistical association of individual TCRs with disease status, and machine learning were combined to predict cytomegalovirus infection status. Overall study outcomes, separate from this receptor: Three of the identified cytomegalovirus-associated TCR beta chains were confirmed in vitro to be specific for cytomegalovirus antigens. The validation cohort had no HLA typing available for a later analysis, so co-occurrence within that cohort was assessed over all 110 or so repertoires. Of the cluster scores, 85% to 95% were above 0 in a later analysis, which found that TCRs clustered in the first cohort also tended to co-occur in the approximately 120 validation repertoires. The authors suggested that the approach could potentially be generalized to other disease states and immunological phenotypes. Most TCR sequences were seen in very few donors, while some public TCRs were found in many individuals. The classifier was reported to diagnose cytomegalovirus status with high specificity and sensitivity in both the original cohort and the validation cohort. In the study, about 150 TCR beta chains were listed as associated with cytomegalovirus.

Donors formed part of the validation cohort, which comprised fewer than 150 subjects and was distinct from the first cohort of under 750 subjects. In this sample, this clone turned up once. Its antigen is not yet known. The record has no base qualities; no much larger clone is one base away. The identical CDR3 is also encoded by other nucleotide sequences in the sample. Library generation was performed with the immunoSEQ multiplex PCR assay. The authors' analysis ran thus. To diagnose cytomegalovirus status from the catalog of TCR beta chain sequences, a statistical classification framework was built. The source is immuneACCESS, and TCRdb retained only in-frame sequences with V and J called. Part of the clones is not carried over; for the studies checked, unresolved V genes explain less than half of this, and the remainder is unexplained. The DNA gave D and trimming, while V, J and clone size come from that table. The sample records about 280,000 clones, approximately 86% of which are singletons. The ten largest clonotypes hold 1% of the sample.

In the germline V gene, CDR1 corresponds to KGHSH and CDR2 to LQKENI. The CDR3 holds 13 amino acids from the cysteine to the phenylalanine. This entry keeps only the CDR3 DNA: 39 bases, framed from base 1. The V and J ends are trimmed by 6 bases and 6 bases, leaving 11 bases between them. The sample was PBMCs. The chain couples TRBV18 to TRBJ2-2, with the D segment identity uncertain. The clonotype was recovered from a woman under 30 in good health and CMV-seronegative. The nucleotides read TGTGCCAGCTCGCCGCCCTCGGCCGGGGAGCTGTTTTTT. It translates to CASSPPSAGELFF.